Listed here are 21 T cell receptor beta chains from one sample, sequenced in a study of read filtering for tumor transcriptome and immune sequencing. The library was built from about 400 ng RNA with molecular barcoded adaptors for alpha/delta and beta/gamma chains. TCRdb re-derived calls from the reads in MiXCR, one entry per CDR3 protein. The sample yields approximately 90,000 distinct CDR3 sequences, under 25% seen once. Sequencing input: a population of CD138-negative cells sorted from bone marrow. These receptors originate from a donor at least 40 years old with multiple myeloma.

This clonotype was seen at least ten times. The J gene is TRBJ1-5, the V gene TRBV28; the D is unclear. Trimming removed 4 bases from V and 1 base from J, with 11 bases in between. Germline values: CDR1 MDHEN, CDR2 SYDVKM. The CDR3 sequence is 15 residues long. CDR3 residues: CASSYSGTSNQPQHF. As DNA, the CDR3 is TGTGCCAGCAGTTATAGTGGTACGAGCAATCAGCCCCAGCATTTT. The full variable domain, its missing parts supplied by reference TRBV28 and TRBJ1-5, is DVKVTQSSRYLVKRTGEKVFLECVQDMDHENMFWYRQDPGLGLRLIYFSYDVKMKEKGDIPEGYSVSREKKERFSLILESASTNQTSMYLCASSYSGTSNQPQHFGDGTRLSIL.

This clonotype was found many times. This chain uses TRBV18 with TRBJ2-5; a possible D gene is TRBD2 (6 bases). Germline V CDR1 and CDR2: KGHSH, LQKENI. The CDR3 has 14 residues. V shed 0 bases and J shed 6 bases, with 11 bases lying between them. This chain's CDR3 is CASSPPEGKQTQYF. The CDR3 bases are TGTGCCAGCTCACCACCGGAGGGCAAGCAGACCCAGTACTTC.

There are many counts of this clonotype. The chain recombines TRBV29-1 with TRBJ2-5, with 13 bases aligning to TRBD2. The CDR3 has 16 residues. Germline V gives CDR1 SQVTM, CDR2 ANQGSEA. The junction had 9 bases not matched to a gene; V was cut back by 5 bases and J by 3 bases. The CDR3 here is CSVFGTSGTSKETQYF. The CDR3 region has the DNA TGCAGCGTTTTCGGGACTAGCGGGACCTCTAAAGAGACCCAGTACTTC. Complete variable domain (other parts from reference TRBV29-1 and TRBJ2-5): SAVISQKPSRDICQRGTSLTIQCQVDSQVTMMFWYRQQPGQSLTLIATANQGSEATYESGFVIDKFPISRPNLTFSTLTVSNMSPEDSSIYLCSVFGTSGTSKETQYFGPGTRLLVL.

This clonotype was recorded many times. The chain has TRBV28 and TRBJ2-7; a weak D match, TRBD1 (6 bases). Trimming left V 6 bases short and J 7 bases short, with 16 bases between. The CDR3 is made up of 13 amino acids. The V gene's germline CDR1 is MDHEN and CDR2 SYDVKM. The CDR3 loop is CASRPTGSGEQYF. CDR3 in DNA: TGTGCCAGCAGGCCAACAGGGTCGGGTGAGCAGTACTTC.

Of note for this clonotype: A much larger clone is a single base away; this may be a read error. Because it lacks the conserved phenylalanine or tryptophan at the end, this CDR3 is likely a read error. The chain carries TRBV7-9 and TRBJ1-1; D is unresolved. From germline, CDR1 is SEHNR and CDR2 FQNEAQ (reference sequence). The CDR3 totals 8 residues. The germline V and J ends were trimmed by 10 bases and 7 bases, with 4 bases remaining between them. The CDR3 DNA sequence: TGTGCCACCAATGAAGCTTTCTCT. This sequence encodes CATNEAFS.

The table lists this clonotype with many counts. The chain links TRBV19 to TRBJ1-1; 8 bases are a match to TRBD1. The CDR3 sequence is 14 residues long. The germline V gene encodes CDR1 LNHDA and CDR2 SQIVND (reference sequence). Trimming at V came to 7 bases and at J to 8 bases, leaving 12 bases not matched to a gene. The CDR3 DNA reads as TGTGCCAGTACCATACCCGGGACAGGAGAAGAAGCTTTCTTT. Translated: CASTIPGTGEEAFF.

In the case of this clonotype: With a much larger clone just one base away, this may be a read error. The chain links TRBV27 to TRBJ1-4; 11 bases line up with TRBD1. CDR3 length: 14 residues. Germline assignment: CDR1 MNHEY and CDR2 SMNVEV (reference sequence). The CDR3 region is CASSSGQGVGKLLF. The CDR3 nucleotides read TGTGCCAGCAGTTCGGGACAGGGGGTTGGAAAACTGCTTTTT.

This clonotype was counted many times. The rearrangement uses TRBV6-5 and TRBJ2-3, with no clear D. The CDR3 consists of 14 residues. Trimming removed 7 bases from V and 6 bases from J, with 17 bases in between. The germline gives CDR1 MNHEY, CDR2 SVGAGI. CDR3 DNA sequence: TGTGCCAGCACCACCACCGGGTCTTGGGATACGCAGTATTTT. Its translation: CASTTTGSWDTQYF.

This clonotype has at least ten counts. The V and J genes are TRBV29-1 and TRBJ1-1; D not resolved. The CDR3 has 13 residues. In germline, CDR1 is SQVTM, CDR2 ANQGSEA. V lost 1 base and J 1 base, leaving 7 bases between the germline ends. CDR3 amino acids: CSVEGTTNTEAFF. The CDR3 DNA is TGCAGCGTTGAAGGGACTACGAACACTGAAGCTTTCTTT.

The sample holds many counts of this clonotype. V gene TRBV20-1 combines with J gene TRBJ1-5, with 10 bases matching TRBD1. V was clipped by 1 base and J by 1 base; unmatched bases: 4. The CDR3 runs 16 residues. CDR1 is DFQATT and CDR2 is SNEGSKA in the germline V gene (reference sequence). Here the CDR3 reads CSARGGTGVSNQPQHF. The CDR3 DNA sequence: TGCAGTGCTAGAGGAGGGACAGGGGTAAGCAATCAGCCCCAGCATTTT.

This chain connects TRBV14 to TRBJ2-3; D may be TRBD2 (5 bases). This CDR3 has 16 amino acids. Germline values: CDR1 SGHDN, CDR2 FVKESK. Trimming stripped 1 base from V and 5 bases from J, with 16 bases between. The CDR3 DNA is TGTGCCAGCAGCCAAGGCTTGGACCGCCGGGGAGATACGCAGTATTTT. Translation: CASSQGLDRRGDTQYF.

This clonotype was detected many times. The CDR3 loop reads CASSPRGNTEAFF. The CDR3 DNA reads as TGTGCCAGCAGCCCCAGGGGGAACACTGAAGCTTTCTTT. This chain joins TRBV11-2 and TRBJ1-1, with a possible D match to TRBD1 (6 bases). The V gene lost 5 bases and the J gene lost 1 base, with 8 bases spanning the gap. CDR1 and CDR2 (germline): SGHAT, FQNNGV. This CDR3 has 13 amino acids.

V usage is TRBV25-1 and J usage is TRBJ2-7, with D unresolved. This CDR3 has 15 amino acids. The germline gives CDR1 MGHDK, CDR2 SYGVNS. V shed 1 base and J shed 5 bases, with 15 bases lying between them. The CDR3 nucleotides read TGTGCCAGCAGTGAATTCGGGCAGGCCACCGACGAGCAGTACTTC. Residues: CASSEFGQATDEQYF.

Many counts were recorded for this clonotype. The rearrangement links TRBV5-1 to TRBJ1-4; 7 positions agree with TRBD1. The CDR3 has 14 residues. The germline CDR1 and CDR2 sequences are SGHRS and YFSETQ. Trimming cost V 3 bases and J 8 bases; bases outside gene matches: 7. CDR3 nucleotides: TGCGCCAGCAGCTCGGGACAGATAGGGGAAAAACTGTTTTTT. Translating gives CASSSGQIGEKLFF.

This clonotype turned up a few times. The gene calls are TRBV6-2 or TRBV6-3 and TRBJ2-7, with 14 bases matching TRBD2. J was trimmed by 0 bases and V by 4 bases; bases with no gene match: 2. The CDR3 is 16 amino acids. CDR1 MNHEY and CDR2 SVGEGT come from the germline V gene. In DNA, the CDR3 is TGTGCCAGCAGTTCGGGACTAGCGGGGGACTCCTACGAGCAGTACTTC. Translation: CASSSGLAGDSYEQYF.

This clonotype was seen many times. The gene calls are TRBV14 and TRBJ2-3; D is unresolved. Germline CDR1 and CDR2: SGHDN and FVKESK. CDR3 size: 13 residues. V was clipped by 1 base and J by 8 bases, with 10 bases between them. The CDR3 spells CASSQGLLVTQYF. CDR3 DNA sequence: TGTGCCAGCAGCCAAGGTTTGCTCGTTACGCAGTATTTT.

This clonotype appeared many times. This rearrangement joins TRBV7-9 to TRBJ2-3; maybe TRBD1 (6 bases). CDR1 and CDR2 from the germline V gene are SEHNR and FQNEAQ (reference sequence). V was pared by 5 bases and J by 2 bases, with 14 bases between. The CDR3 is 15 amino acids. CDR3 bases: TGTGCCAGCAGCCAGACAGGAATTCCCACAGATACGCAGTATTTT. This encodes CASSQTGIPTDTQYF.

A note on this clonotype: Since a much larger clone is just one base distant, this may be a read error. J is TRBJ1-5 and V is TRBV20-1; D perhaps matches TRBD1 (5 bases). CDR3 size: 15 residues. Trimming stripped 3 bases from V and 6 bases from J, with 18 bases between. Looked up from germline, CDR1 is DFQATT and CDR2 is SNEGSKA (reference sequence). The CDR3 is CSARDTVLGSQPQHF. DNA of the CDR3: TGCAGTGCTAGGGACACGGTCTTGGGCTCTCAGCCCCAGCATTTT.

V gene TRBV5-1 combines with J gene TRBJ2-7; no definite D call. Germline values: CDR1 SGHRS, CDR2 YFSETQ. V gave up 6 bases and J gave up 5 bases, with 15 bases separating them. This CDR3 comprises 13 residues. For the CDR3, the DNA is TGCGCCAGCACTCATTGGGAATCCGACGAGCAGTACTTC. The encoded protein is CASTHWESDEQYF.

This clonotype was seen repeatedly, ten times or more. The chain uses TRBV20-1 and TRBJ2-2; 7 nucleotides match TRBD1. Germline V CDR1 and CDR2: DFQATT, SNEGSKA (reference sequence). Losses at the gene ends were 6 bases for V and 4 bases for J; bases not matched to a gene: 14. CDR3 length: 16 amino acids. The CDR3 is CSASLRGWYFTGELFF. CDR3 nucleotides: TGCAGTGCGAGCCTCAGGGGGTGGTATTTCACCGGGGAGCTGTTTTTT.

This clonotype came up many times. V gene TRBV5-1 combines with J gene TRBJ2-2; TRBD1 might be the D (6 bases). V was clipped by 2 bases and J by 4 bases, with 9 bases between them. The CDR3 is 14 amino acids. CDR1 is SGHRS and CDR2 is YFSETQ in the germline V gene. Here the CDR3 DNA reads TGCGCCAGCAGCTTAACAGGGACCACCGGGGAGCTGTTTTTT. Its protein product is CASSLTGTTGELFF.